Presented here are 23 T cell receptor beta chains from one specimen sequenced in a study of cytomegalovirus exposure and HLA in healthy donors. With 60 Vbeta and 13 Jbeta primers, the PCR was carried out. The repertoire was sequenced with immunoSEQ multiplex PCR; TCRdb's copy has only in-frame clones and lacks some. Found here are 85,000 to 130,000 clones, around three quarters of them singletons; the top ten hold about 0.8%. Sequenced input: PBMCs. These receptors came from a boy younger than 18 in good health and CMV-seronegative.

The V and J genes are TRBV2 and TRBJ1-3; D may be TRBD1 (6 bases). Germline V lookup: CDR1 SNHLY, CDR2 FYNNEI. The CDR3 length is 16 residues. V lost 6 bases to trimming and J lost 3 bases, with 18 bases between them. CDR3 sequence reads: CASRFLGGGSGNTIYF. For the CDR3, the DNA is TGTGCCAGCAGATTCCTAGGGGGGGGCAGTGGAAACACCATATATTTT.

The chain is built from TRBV5-1 and TRBJ2-7, with D possibly TRBD2 on 5 matching bases. CDR1 SGHRS and CDR2 YFSETQ come from the germline V gene. Trimming took 1 base from V and 3 from J, leaving 8 bases between them. The CDR3 is 13 residues long. The CDR3 nucleotides read TGCGCCAGCAGCTTGTCCGCGGGCTACGAGCAGTACTTC. Residues: CASSLSAGYEQYF.

This chain uses TRBV9 with TRBJ2-7, with 11 bases aligning to TRBD1. V gave up 0 bases and J gave up 6 bases; unmatched junction bases: 5. The CDR3 loop spans 15 amino acids. The germline CDR1 and CDR2 sequences are SGDLS and YYNGEE. The CDR3 nucleotides read TGTGCCAGCAGCGTAGGAGGACAGGGGGCGCGCGAGCAGTACTTC. It is translated as CASSVGGQGAREQYF.

The gene calls are TRBV30 and TRBJ2-1; a possible D gene is TRBD1 (5 bases). Germline V gene sequence: CDR1 GTSNPN, CDR2 SVGIG (reference sequence). V lost 1 base and J lost 4, with 11 bases in between. This CDR3 has 14 residues. CDR3 in DNA: TGTGCCTGGAGTGACAGGACGGCTTACAATGAGCAGTTCTTC. It yields the protein CAWSDRTAYNEQFF.

The genes are TRBV6-6 and TRBJ1-6, with 10 bases aligning to TRBD1. The germline V gene encodes CDR1 MNHNY and CDR2 SVGAGI (reference sequence). The CDR3 loop spans 14 amino acids. J was trimmed by 10 bases and V by 6 bases; bases with no gene match: 6. CDR3 nucleotides: TGTGCCAGCAGGGGGACAGGGGATCTCTCACCCCTCCACTTT. Protein sequence: CASRGTGDLSPLHF.

The V call is TRBV30, the J call TRBJ1-1, with D maybe TRBD1 (6 bases). CDR1 GTSNPN and CDR2 SVGIG come from the germline V gene (reference sequence). V was cut by 5 bases and J by 11 bases, with 30 bases left in between. The CDR3 is 16 residues long. CDR3 DNA sequence: TGTGCCTGGGGTAGCGGGCCTAGAACAGGGTCGAGGTCTGCTTTCTTT. It translates to CAWGSGPRTGSRSAFF.

This clone came up a few times. The rearrangement uses TRBV4-1 and TRBJ2-1, with a weak D call TRBD2 (6 bases). Germline lookup yields CDR1 MGHRA and CDR2 YSYEKL. V lost 3 bases, J lost 8 bases, and 17 bases lay in between. The CDR3 is made up of 15 amino acids. In DNA, the CDR3 is TGCGCCAGCAGCCAGCGGGGCTCGGTCCTCCATGAGCAGTTCTTC. Its protein product is CASSQRGSVLHEQFF.

The CDR3 bases are TGTGCCAGCAGTCAGATGGACAGGCAGTACTTC. Protein product: CASSQMDRQYF. The genes are TRBV6-6 and TRBJ2-7; tentatively, D is TRBD1 (6 bases). V shed 5 bases and J shed 9 bases, with 11 bases lying between them. The CDR3 totals 11 residues. Germline V gene data show CDR1 as MNHNY and CDR2 as SVGAGI (reference sequence).

The CDR3 region has the DNA TGTGCCAGCAGTGATCGAGACAGGGGAAGAGAAAAACTGTTTTTT. This codes for CASSDRDRGREKLFF. The chain uses TRBV2 and TRBJ1-4, with 8 bases aligning to TRBD1. CDR1 and CDR2 (germline): SNHLY, FYNNEI. The CDR3 has 15 residues. The ends lost 3 bases at V and 8 bases at J; junction bases unmatched: 8.

The CDR3 DNA reads as TGTGCCTGGAGTGTGGGACAGTCTCTCCCCCTCCACTTT. Protein product: CAWSVGQSLPLHF. The chain has TRBV30 and TRBJ1-6; 7 positions match TRBD1. The V segment lost 0 bases and the J segment 13 bases; nucleotides outside the gene matches: 6. Germline V gene sequence: CDR1 GTSNPN, CDR2 SVGIG (reference sequence). This CDR3 region has 13 residues.

This chain links TRBV10-1 with TRBJ2-1; tentative D call: TRBD2 (6 bases). CDR3 length: 14 residues. V was trimmed by 5 bases and J by 2 bases, leaving 10 bases between them. Germline V gives CDR1 WNHNN, CDR2 SYGVQD (reference sequence). CDR3 residues: CASSPGSPYNEQFF. CDR3 sequence (DNA): TGCGCCAGCAGTCCCGGGAGTCCCTACAATGAGCAGTTCTTC.

The genes are TRBV7-2 and TRBJ2-2; D not resolved. Germline CDR1 reads SGHTA; CDR2 reads FQGNSA. This CDR3 is 15 amino acids long. The V end was cut by 2 bases, the J end by 3 bases, with 10 bases between. CDR3 in DNA: TGTGCCAGCAGCTTATCAGGCTTATACACCGGGGAGCTGTTTTTT. Encoded protein: CASSLSGLYTGELFF.

The CDR3 nucleotides read TGTGCCAGCACATTCCGGGACAGGCGACGGGGCTACACCTTC. This translates into CASTFRDRRRGYTF. The chain joins TRBV2 to TRBJ1-2; 8 bases line up with TRBD1. The germline CDR1 and CDR2 sequences are SNHLY and FYNNEI. The CDR3 is 14 amino acids. With 7 bases clipped from V and 8 bases from J, the junction kept 12 bases outside the gene matches.

This clone appeared once. The chain carries TRBV15 and TRBJ1-2; D might be TRBD1 (5 bases). Trimming pared 5 bases from V and 2 bases from J, leaving 9 bases between. CDR1 is LNHNV, CDR2 YYDKDF, per germline (reference sequence). The CDR3 length is 13 residues. The CDR3 bases are TGTGCCACCAGCGCGGGACCGAACTATGGCTACACCTTC. Protein sequence: CATSAGPNYGYTF.

In DNA, the CDR3 is TGCGCCAGCAGCCAGGGTTTACAGACATCAAAGTTCTACGAGCAGTACTTC. This sequence encodes CASSQGLQTSKFYEQYF. The chain joins TRBV4-3 to TRBJ2-7, with D uncertain. CDR1 LGHNA and CDR2 YSLEER come from the germline V gene. The germline V and J ends were trimmed by 3 bases and 3 bases, with 21 bases remaining between them. The CDR3 consists of 17 residues.

V is TRBV5-1 and J is TRBJ2-1; D is perhaps TRBD1 (6 bases). The CDR3 spans 16 residues. Germline CDR1 SGHRS, CDR2 YFSETQ. Deletions cut 4 bases from V and 3 bases from J, with 17 bases between. The CDR3 here is CASSHTGNEGYNEQFF. The CDR3 DNA is TGCGCCAGCAGCCACACAGGGAATGAAGGCTACAATGAGCAGTTCTTC.

The V gene is TRBV5-4, the J gene TRBJ1-1; D gene ambiguous. The CDR3 runs 12 residues. Trimming cost V 1 base and J 5 bases, with 6 bases left between them. Germline CDR1 and CDR2: SGHNT and YYREEE (reference sequence). The CDR3 loop reads CASSLSRTEAFF. CDR3 bases: TGTGCCAGCAGCTTGTCTCGGACTGAAGCTTTCTTT.

CDR3 protein: CASSARRENTEAFF. The CDR3, as DNA: TGTGCCAGCAGTGCCCGGAGGGAGAACACTGAAGCTTTCTTT. This sequence joins TRBV2 and TRBJ1-1; D uncertain. Trimming removed 4 bases at V and 1 base at J, with 10 bases between. CDR3 length: 14 amino acids. CDR1 SNHLY and CDR2 FYNNEI come from the germline V gene. The variable domain in full, with the rest retrieved from reference TRBV2 and TRBJ1-1, is EPEVTQTPSHQVTQMGQEVILRCVPISNHLYFYWYRQILGQKVEFLVSFYNNEISEKSEIFDDQFSVERPDGSNFTLKIRSTKLEDSAMYFCASSARRENTEAFFGQGTRLTVV.

The chain combines TRBV9 with TRBJ2-3; 9 bases align to TRBD2. Germline assignment: CDR1 SGDLS and CDR2 YYNGEE. This CDR3 is 15 amino acids long. Unmatched junction bases numbered 6, after V lost 3 bases and J lost 4 bases. The DNA for the CDR3 is TGTGCCAGCAGCGCGGGGACTAGCTTTCCAGATACGCAGTATTTT. Its translation is CASSAGTSFPDTQYF. Filled out from reference TRBV9 and TRBJ2-3, the complete variable domain reads DSGVTQTPKHLITATGQRVTLRCSPRSGDLSVYWYQQSLDQGLQFLIQYYNGEERAKGNILERFSAQQFPDLHSELNLSSLELGDSALYFCASSAGTSFPDTQYFGPGTRLTVL.

The genes are TRBV7-9 and TRBJ2-7; TRBD2 aligns across 7 bases. This CDR3 comprises 16 residues. CDR1 is SEHNR, CDR2 FQNEAQ, per germline (reference sequence). Germline trimming cut 6 bases from V and 0 bases from J; bases unmatched to any gene: 11. CDR3 in DNA: TGTGCCAGCAGGGCCCTAGCGGAGCAAAGCTCCTACGAGCAGTACTTC. Protein sequence: CASRALAEQSSYEQYF.

This clone has just a few counts. The chain is built from TRBV19 and TRBJ2-7; D perhaps matches TRBD1 (6 bases). The V end lost 3 bases, the J end lost 3 bases, and 15 bases lay between the germline ends. Germline V gene sequence: CDR1 LNHDA, CDR2 SQIVND (reference sequence). CDR3 length: 15 amino acids. CDR3 protein: CASSISGASNYEQYF. In nucleotides, the CDR3 is TGTGCCAGTAGTATCTCAGGGGCTTCCAACTACGAGCAGTACTTC.

V usage is TRBV6-1 and J usage is TRBJ1-4; 7 bases align to TRBD1. CDR3 length equals 15 residues. Germline values: CDR1 MNHNS, CDR2 SASEGT. The ends lost 6 bases at V and 4 bases at J; junction bases unmatched: 8. The CDR3 is CASRFTGAHNEKLFF. DNA of the CDR3: TGTGCCAGCAGGTTCACAGGGGCACATAATGAAAAACTGTTTTTT.

V gene TRBV25-1 combines with J gene TRBJ2-7; no clear D gene. Trimming left V 7 bases short and J 4 bases short, with 11 bases between. CDR1 and CDR2 (germline): MGHDK, SYGVNS. The CDR3 has 12 residues. This CDR3 reads CASTPDNYEQYF. As DNA, the CDR3 is TGTGCCAGCACCCCAGACAATTACGAGCAGTACTTC.